The 29 T cell receptor beta chains below all came from one sample that was sequenced in a study of shared clonotypes between healthy human individuals. Generated by immunoSEQ multiplex PCR, the TCRdb table keeps only in-frame clones and is missing some. The table lists some 2 million clones, 85% to 95% of them singletons. Specimen: naive CD4+ T cells sorted from blood. The subset: CD45RA+ positively selected. The origin of the receptors is a man aged 18-30 years in good health.

The chain links TRBV6-6 to TRBJ2-1; unclear D gene. The CDR3 runs 13 residues. In germline, CDR1 is MNHNY, CDR2 SVGAGI (reference sequence). The V gene lost 7 bases and the J gene lost 0 bases, with 7 bases spanning the gap. CDR3 residues: CASTRSSYNEQFF. In nucleotides, the CDR3 is TGTGCCAGCACGCGGAGCTCCTACAATGAGCAGTTCTTC.

V and J are TRBV7-2 and TRBJ2-5; D is unresolved. The germline V gene encodes CDR1 SGHTA and CDR2 FQGNSA. The CDR3 is 13 amino acids. V lost 8 bases and J lost 1, with 11 bases in between. The CDR3 sequence is CASASRVQETQYF. CDR3 DNA: TGTGCCAGCGCCTCTAGGGTCCAAGAGACCCAGTACTTC.

The J gene is TRBJ2-3, the V gene TRBV5-1; 7 nucleotides align to TRBD2. CDR1 and CDR2 (germline): SGHRS, YFSETQ. With 5 bases clipped from V and 2 bases from J, the junction kept 8 bases outside the gene matches. The length of the CDR3 is 15 residues. The CDR3, as DNA: TGCGCCAGCAGGATCGGGGGGTACACCACAGATACGCAGTATTTT. Encoded protein: CASRIGGYTTDTQYF.

The rearrangement joins TRBV20-1 to TRBJ2-7; a possible D gene is TRBD2 (6 bases). The ends were cut back, 6 bases at V and 7 bases at J, with 13 bases in the middle. The CDR3 runs 11 residues. The germline CDR1 and CDR2 sequences are DFQATT and SNEGSKA (reference sequence). CDR3 sequence reads: CSAVSGREQYF. In DNA form, the CDR3 reads TGCAGTGCCGTCTCGGGGAGGGAGCAGTACTTC.

A remark on this clone: The sample contains more than one DNA sequence encoding this CDR3. The V call is TRBV6-5, the J call TRBJ2-3, with 10 bases lining up with TRBD2. The V and J ends lost 5 bases and 1 base, in that order; junction bases with no gene match: 0. The germline gives CDR1 MNHEY, CDR2 SVGAGI. This CDR3 is built from 14 residues. Written as DNA, the CDR3 is TGTGCCAGCAGTAGCGGGAGGGGCACAGATACGCAGTATTTT. This codes for CASSSGRGTDTQYF.

The chain couples TRBV6-5 to TRBJ2-7; no clear D. Trimming took off 5 bases at V and 2 bases at J, with 10 bases between the two ends. The CDR3 length is 13 residues. Germline V gene sequence: CDR1 MNHEY, CDR2 SVGAGI. CDR3 nucleotides: TGTGCCAGCAGTACACCCGCAACCTACGAGCAGTACTTC. This sequence encodes CASSTPATYEQYF.

This clone was observed a single time. V is TRBV4-3 and J is TRBJ1-4; 8 positions match TRBD1. From germline, CDR1 is LGHNA and CDR2 YSLEER. Unmatched junction bases numbered 5, after V lost 0 bases and J lost 8 bases. The CDR3 contains 15 residues. As DNA, the CDR3 is TGCGCCAGCAGCCAAGAAGGACAGGGAAGAGAAAAACTGTTTTTT. Translated: CASSQEGQGREKLFF.

The chain joins TRBV2 to TRBJ2-7; D gene uncertain. V lost 7 bases and J lost 2, with 6 bases in between. There are 11 residues in the CDR3. Germline V gene sequence: CDR1 SNHLY, CDR2 FYNNEI. The CDR3 coding sequence is TGTGCCAGCATGTCCACCTACGAGCAGTACTTC. This codes for CASMSTYEQYF.

This sequence joins TRBV5-3 and TRBJ2-3; no firm D call. TRBV5-3 is an open reading frame, and its role is uncertain. The length of the CDR3 is 16 residues. V shed 2 bases and J shed 4 bases, with 17 bases lying between them. The CDR3 region has the DNA TGTGCCAGAAGCTTTAAGCCAGCCATCTCCGCAGATACGCAGTATTTT. Protein: CARSFKPAISADTQYF.

The V and J genes are TRBV10-3 and TRBJ2-3; 15 nucleotides match TRBD2. CDR1 and CDR2 (germline): ENHRY, SYGVKD. CDR3 length equals 16 residues. Trimming cost V 4 bases and J 5 bases; bases outside gene matches: 4. The CDR3 loop reads CAISGTSGGGIDTQYF. CDR3 DNA: TGTGCCATCAGTGGGACTAGCGGGGGGGGTATAGATACGCAGTATTTT.

Turning to this clone: This sample also contains other DNA sequences that code for the same CDR3. This sequence joins TRBV19 and TRBJ1-4; unclear D gene. The V gene lost 3 bases and the J gene lost 4 bases, with 9 bases spanning the gap. The CDR3 sequence is 14 residues long. Germline CDR1 and CDR2: LNHDA and SQIVND (reference sequence). CDR3 bases: TGTGCCAGTAGTATCGGACGGCTTAATGAAAAACTGTTTTTT. This sequence encodes CASSIGRLNEKLFF.

This clone was picked up one time. The chain uses TRBV6-6 and TRBJ1-1, with D unresolved. Germline V gene sequence: CDR1 MNHNY, CDR2 SVGAGI (reference sequence). The CDR3 contains 16 residues. The V end lost 2 bases, the J end lost 2 bases, and 15 bases lay between the germline ends. The CDR3 DNA follows: TGTGCCAGCAGTTACACTAGGCCCCATTTCAACACTGAAGCTTTCTTT. It codes for CASSYTRPHFNTEAFF.

The rearrangement links TRBV6-6 to TRBJ2-1; 7 nucleotides align to TRBD1. Germline CDR1 and CDR2: MNHNY and SVGAGI (reference sequence). The CDR3 has 13 amino acids. The trim removed 0 bases at V and 9 bases at J, leaving 2 bases unmatched. This chain's CDR3 is CASSYSDRPEQFF. CDR3 in DNA: TGTGCCAGCAGTTACTCGGACAGGCCTGAGCAGTTCTTC.

V usage is TRBV2 and J usage is TRBJ1-1; 9 bases are a match to TRBD1. Germline CDR1 SNHLY, CDR2 FYNNEI. CDR3 length: 14 amino acids. Trimming at V came to 6 bases and at J to 4 bases, leaving 6 bases not matched to a gene. The CDR3 protein is CASRGTGSSTEAFF. The CDR3 DNA sequence: TGTGCCAGCAGAGGGACAGGGTCGAGCACTGAAGCTTTCTTT.

This chain joins TRBV10-3 and TRBJ1-2; no definite D call. Trimming shortened V by 10 bases and J by 1 base, and 13 bases separated the two germline ends. Germline V lookup: CDR1 ENHRY, CDR2 SYGVKD. The CDR3 is 13 residues long. DNA of the CDR3: TGTGCCACCCAAAGTTCCAGTAACTATGGCTACACCTTC. Translation gives CATQSSSNYGYTF.

V is TRBV27 and J is TRBJ2-3; tentatively, D is TRBD1 or TRBD2 (5 bases each). The CDR3 sequence is 14 residues long. The germline V gene encodes CDR1 MNHEY and CDR2 SMNVEV (reference sequence). The V gene lost 6 bases and the J gene lost 3 bases, with 13 bases spanning the gap. The CDR3 bases are TGTGCCAGCAGAACGAGGGGAAGGACAGATACGCAGTATTTT. Amino acid sequence: CASRTRGRTDTQYF.

The J gene is TRBJ2-7, the V gene TRBV7-2; 8 bases agree with TRBD2. V was pared by 1 base and J by 2 bases, with 4 bases of the junction left unmatched. CDR3 size: 15 residues. CDR1 SGHTA and CDR2 FQGNSA come from the germline V gene. The CDR3 spells CASSLGQGLAYEQYF. The CDR3 nucleotides read TGTGCCAGCAGCTTAGGGCAGGGACTAGCCTACGAGCAGTACTTC.

The gene calls are TRBV6-1 and TRBJ1-1, with D maybe TRBD1 (6 bases). The germline CDR1 and CDR2 sequences are MNHNS and SASEGT. The CDR3 is 15 residues long. Trimming left V 1 base short and J 1 base short, with 10 bases between. This CDR3 is CASSEEDRRNTEAFF. CDR3 in DNA: TGTGCCAGCAGTGAAGAGGACAGAAGGAACACTGAAGCTTTCTTT.

This sequence joins TRBV5-8 and TRBJ2-7; D is undetermined. The CDR3 sequence is 13 residues long. V lost 0 bases and J lost 4, with 8 bases in between. Germline V gene data show CDR1 as SGHTS and CDR2 as YDEGEE. DNA for the CDR3: TGTGCCAGCAGCTTGGAGGTACCTTACGAGCAGTACTTC. Amino acids: CASSLEVPYEQYF.

About this clone: The same CDR3 arises from other DNA sequences in this sample as well. The genes are TRBV5-1 and TRBJ2-2; no definite D call. CDR1 is SGHRS, CDR2 YFSETQ, per germline. There are 14 residues in the CDR3. Between the trimmed V and J ends, which lost 0 bases and 4 bases, there was a span of 7 bases. For the CDR3, the DNA is TGCGCCAGCAGCTTGGTGGCTGGCACCGGGGAGCTGTTTTTT. Its translation: CASSLVAGTGELFF.

This chain uses TRBV5-4 with TRBJ2-7; 8 bases agree with TRBD1. The CDR3 covers 13 residues. CDR1 is SGHNT, CDR2 YYREEE, per germline (reference sequence). The V segment lost 4 bases and the J segment 3 bases; nucleotides outside the gene matches: 3. The CDR3 loop reads CASSVTGGYEQYF. DNA of the CDR3: TGTGCCAGCAGCGTCACAGGGGGCTACGAGCAGTACTTC.

As concerns this clone: The same CDR3 arises from other DNA sequences in this sample as well. The gene calls are TRBV5-1 and TRBJ2-3; D is unresolved. The V gene's germline CDR1 is SGHRS and CDR2 YFSETQ. There are 13 residues in the CDR3. Deletions cut 0 bases from V and 2 bases from J, with 4 bases between. CDR3 in amino acids: CASSLVVTDTQYF. CDR3 bases: TGCGCCAGCAGCTTGGTGGTCACAGATACGCAGTATTTT.

V gene TRBV27 combines with J gene TRBJ1-1; maybe TRBD1 (6 bases). Germline values: CDR1 MNHEY, CDR2 SMNVEV (reference sequence). Trimming stripped 4 bases from V and 1 base from J, with 10 bases between. This CDR3 spans 14 amino acids. CDR3 bases: TGTGCCAGCAGTTCTGCGACAGGGAACACTGAAGCTTTCTTT. Protein product: CASSSATGNTEAFF.

This clone was detected only once. The J gene is TRBJ2-1, the V gene TRBV29-1; D gene ambiguous. The length of the CDR3 is 14 residues. The germline V and J ends were trimmed by 8 bases and 0 bases, with 14 bases remaining between them. Per germline, CDR1 SQVTM and CDR2 ANQGSEA. CDR3 protein: CSTETSLSYNEQFF. As DNA, the CDR3 is TGCAGCACTGAAACCAGCCTCTCCTACAATGAGCAGTTCTTC.

The rearrangement uses TRBV18 and TRBJ2-5; 14 nucleotides align to TRBD2. The CDR3 has 16 residues. The germline CDR1 and CDR2 sequences are KGHSH and LQKENI. After removal of 6 bases from V and 2 bases from J, the junction contained 5 bases not matched to a gene. CDR3 sequence (DNA): TGTGCCAGCTCTATCGGACTAGCGGGGGGTCAAGAGACCCAGTACTTC. Amino acids: CASSIGLAGGQETQYF. The full variable domain, completed using reference TRBV18 and TRBJ2-5, is NAGVMQNPRHLVRRRGQEARLRCSPMKGHSHVYWYRQLPEEGLKFMVYLQKENIIDESGMPKERFSAEFPKEGPSILRIQQVVRGDSAAYFCASSIGLAGGQETQYFGPGTRLLVL.

The chain couples TRBV5-4 to TRBJ2-1; a possible D gene is TRBD2 (5 bases). Germline V gene data show CDR1 as SGHNT and CDR2 as YYREEE (reference sequence). The CDR3 length is 14 residues. Trimming took off 2 bases at V and 2 bases at J, with 8 bases between the two ends. CDR3 in DNA: TGTGCCAGCAGCTTCCGGGGTACCTACAATGAGCAGTTCTTC. Residues: CASSFRGTYNEQFF.

The J gene is TRBJ2-7, the V gene TRBV21-1. TRBV21-1 is classified as a pseudogene. The CDR3 is 14 residues long. As DNA, the CDR3 is TGTGCCAGCACTAAATTCGACCCGAACGACGAGCAGTACTTC. It codes for CASTKFDPNDEQYF.

This chain uses TRBV11-2 with TRBJ1-1; maybe TRBD1 (5 bases). V dropped 1 base and J dropped 2 bases, with 8 bases sitting between them. Germline V gene data show CDR1 as SGHAT and CDR2 as FQNNGV. The CDR3 is 14 residues long. The CDR3 loop is CASSLARANTEAFF. DNA of the CDR3: TGTGCCAGCAGCTTAGCCAGGGCTAACACTGAAGCTTTCTTT.

J is TRBJ2-4 and V is TRBV18, with D unclear. V dropped 5 bases and J dropped 3 bases, with 8 bases sitting between them. CDR1 is KGHSH, CDR2 LQKENI, per germline. This CDR3 region has 13 residues. The CDR3 bases are TGTGCCAGCTCAGGTCAGCACAAAAACATTCAGTACTTC. It yields the protein CASSGQHKNIQYF.